This T cell receptor (beta chain) derives from a study of shared clonotypes between healthy human individuals. The ends were cut back, 1 base at V and 2 bases at J, with 12 bases in the middle. The germline gives CDR1 SEHNR, CDR2 FQNEAQ (reference sequence). This CDR3 is built from 16 residues. Clones were sequenced by immunoSEQ multiplex PCR, and TCRdb holds only the in-frame ones, with some missing. Among 2 million to 3 million clones listed, over 85% were seen once. Turning to this clone: In the same sample, other DNA sequences code for this CDR3.

Specimen: naive CD4+ T cells from PBMCs. Subset specified: CD45RA+ positively selected. This sequence joins TRBV7-9 and TRBJ1-5; the D is unclear. This clonotype was obtained from a man aged 18 to 30 in good health. Some clones in this sample may be carry-over from other donors' samples. CDR3 in DNA: TGTGCCAGCAGCTTAGGGGCCGGTAGGGGCAATCAGCCCCAGCATTTT. It encodes CASSLGAGRGNQPQHF.